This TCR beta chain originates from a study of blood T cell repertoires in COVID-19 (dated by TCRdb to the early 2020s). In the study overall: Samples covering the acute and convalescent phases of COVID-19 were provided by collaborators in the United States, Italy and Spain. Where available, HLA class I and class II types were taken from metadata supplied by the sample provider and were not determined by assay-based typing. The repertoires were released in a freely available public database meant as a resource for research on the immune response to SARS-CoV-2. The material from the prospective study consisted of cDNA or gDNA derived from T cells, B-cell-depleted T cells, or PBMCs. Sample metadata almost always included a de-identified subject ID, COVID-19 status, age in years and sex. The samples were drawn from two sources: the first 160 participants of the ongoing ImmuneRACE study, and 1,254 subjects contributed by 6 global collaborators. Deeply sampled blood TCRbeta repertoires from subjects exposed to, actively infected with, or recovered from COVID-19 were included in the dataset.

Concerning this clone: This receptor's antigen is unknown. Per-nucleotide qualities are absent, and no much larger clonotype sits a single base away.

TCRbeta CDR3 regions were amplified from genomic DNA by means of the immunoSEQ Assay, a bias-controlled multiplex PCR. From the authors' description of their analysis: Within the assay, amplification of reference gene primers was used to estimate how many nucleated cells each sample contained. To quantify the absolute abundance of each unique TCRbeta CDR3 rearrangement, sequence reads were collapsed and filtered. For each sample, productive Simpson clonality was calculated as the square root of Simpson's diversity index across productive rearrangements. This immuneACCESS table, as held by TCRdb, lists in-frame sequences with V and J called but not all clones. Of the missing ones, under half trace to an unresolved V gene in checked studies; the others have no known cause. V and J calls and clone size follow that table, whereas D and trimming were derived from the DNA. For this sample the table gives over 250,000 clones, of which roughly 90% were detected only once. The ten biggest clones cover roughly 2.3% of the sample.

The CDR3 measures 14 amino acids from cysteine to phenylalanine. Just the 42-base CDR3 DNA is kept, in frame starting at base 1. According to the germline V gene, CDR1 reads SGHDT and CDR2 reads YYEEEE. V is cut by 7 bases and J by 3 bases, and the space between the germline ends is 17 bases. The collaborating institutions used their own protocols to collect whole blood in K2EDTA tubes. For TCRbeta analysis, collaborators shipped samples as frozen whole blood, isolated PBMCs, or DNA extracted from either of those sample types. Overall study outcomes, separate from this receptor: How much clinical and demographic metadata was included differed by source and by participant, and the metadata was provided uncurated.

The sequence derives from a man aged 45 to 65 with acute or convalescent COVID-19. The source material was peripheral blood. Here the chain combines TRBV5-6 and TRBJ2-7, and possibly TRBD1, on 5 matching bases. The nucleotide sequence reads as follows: TGTGCCAGCGCTCCCACAGGCGTGTTCTACGAGCAGTACTTC. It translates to CASAPTGVFYEQYF. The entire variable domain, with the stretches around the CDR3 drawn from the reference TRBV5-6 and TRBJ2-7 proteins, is DAGVTQSPTHLIKTRGQQVTLRCSPKSGHDTVSWYQQALGQGPQFIFQYYEEEERQRGNFPDRFSGHQFPNYSSELNVNALLLGDSALYLCASAPTGVFYEQYFGPGTRLTVT.